The present entry profiles one T cell receptor beta chain with its context. The target of this receptor is not known. No quality values exist for individual bases; no much larger clone is one base distant. TCRbeta CDR3 regions were amplified from genomic DNA by means of the immunoSEQ Assay, a bias-controlled multiplex PCR. In the source study's methods: Nucleated cell counts per sample were estimated from amplification of reference gene primers within the assay. To quantify the absolute abundance of each unique TCRbeta CDR3 rearrangement, sequence reads were collapsed and filtered. For each sample, productive Simpson clonality was calculated as the square root of Simpson's diversity index across productive rearrangements. TCRdb carries this immuneACCESS record with in-frame sequences only. Its versions omit some clonotypes, under half of them owing to an unresolved V gene in the studies checked, with the rest unexplained. That table furnishes V, J and clone size, whereas the DNA furnished D and trimming. The sample table shows 25,000 to 35,000 clones, and about 88% are seen once. The ten largest account for approximately 50% of the sample.

Including the terminal cysteine and phenylalanine, the CDR3 comprises 14 residues. Only the CDR3 portion is preserved as DNA: 42 bases, with reading frame beginning at the first base. Via the germline V gene (reference sequence), CDR1 is SGHNT and CDR2 YYREEE. The V and J ends are trimmed by 3 bases and 4 bases, leaving 14 bases between them. These data belong to a study of blood T cell repertoires in COVID-19 (dated by TCRdb to 2019 to 2021). Regarding the complete study: The collaborator samples originated in the United States, Italy and Spain and spanned the acute and convalescent phases of COVID-19. The samples were drawn from the first 160 participants of the ongoing ImmuneRACE study and from under 1,500 subjects provided by 6 global collaborators. A freely available public database, intended as a resource for researchers studying the immune response to SARS-CoV-2, is where the repertoires were released. Deeply sampled blood TCRbeta repertoires from subjects exposed to, actively infected with, or recovered from COVID-19 were included in the dataset. Where available, HLA class I and class II types were taken from metadata supplied by the sample provider and were not determined by assay-based typing. Nearly every sample came with metadata listing a de-identified subject ID, COVID-19 status, age in years and sex. The material from the prospective study consisted of cDNA or gDNA derived from T cells, B-cell-depleted T cells, or PBMCs.

Each collaborating institution followed its own protocols to collect whole blood in K2EDTA tubes. Collaborator samples were shipped for TCRbeta analysis as frozen whole blood, isolated PBMCs, or DNA extracted from either sample type. General findings and caveats noted by the study authors: Clinical and demographic metadata were provided uncurated, with the amount varying by source and participant.

The sequenced sample consisted of peripheral blood. Recombination linked TRBV5-4 to TRBJ2-7; a tentative D call is TRBD2 (6 bases match). The clonotype was recovered from a human donor with acute or convalescent COVID-19. The donor label of this sample is uncertain. The CDR3: CASSYSGGLYEQYF. In nucleotide form, the sequence is TGTGCCAGCAGCTACTCCGGGGGACTTTACGAGCAGTACTTC.